A selection of T cell receptor beta chains follows, all from one sample in a study of shared clonotypes between healthy human individuals. Sequencing was performed with immunoSEQ multiplex PCR; in TCRdb, only in-frame clones are kept and a portion is missing. The sample lists over 2 million clones; roughly 92% were seen once. Sequenced material: naive CD4+ T cells from PBMCs. The receptors were gathered from a man between 18 and 29 years old in good health. Some clones in this sample may be carry-over from other donors' samples. CDR3s leave out the opening cysteine and the closing phenylalanine or tryptophan. The D gene is left open where the match is weak.

V	D	J	CDR3
TRBV7-9	-	TRBJ1-1	ASSTQENTEAF
TRBV7-2	-	TRBJ1-1	ASSFVLSITEAF
TRBV15	TRBD2	TRBJ2-3	ATSSVSGTYSTDTQY
TRBV30	-	TRBJ1-5	AWSPSGWYNQPQH
TRBV7-9	TRBD2	TRBJ2-1	ASSLVPQTSGLNEQF
TRBV30	TRBD2	TRBJ2-1	AWNGGSSEQF
TRBV4-3	-	TRBJ2-7	ASSQDRINFYEQY
TRBV5-1	TRBD1	TRBJ1-1	ASSLAGGQGMNTEAF
TRBV28	-	TRBJ2-7	ASSFPGAASYEQY
TRBV4-2	-	TRBJ1-4	ASSPRQGSNEKLF
TRBV19	TRBD1	TRBJ1-1	ASNSQGLNTEAF
TRBV7-8	-	TRBJ2-1	ASSLVRQVIYNEQF
TRBV4-3	-	TRBJ1-1	ASSQDSWGVGTEAF
TRBV10-3	-	TRBJ2-3	AIMAPQGTDTQY
TRBV7-2	TRBD2	TRBJ2-2	ASSFPLADTGELF
TRBV9	-	TRBJ1-3	ASSAAAISGNTIY
TRBV5-1	-	TRBJ2-5	ASSLGQGEETQY
TRBV9	-	TRBJ2-6	ASSSMERVGANVLT
TRBV27	-	TRBJ1-1	ASSFQGMNTEAF
TRBV6-1	TRBD1	TRBJ2-2	ASSRQGLTGELF
TRBV28	-	TRBJ1-1	ASRTQGTEAF
TRBV7-9	-	TRBJ1-1	ASKQGRNTEAF
TRBV19	-	TRBJ2-5	ASSPRAAAPY
TRBV30	TRBD1	TRBJ2-7	AWSVRGTGAYEQY
TRBV7-9	-	TRBJ1-5	ASSLATFGVSNQPQH
TRBV18	-	TRBJ1-2	ASSPNSATRLSGYT
TRBV30	-	TRBJ1-4	AWSMRINEKLF
TRBV28	TRBD1	TRBJ1-5	ASTPSPGGARSQPQH
TRBV7-9	TRBD2	TRBJ2-1	ASSGTGLFGEQF
TRBV18	-	TRBJ2-1	ASSGGAYNEQF
TRBV28	-	TRBJ2-5	ASSLPGSGVTSETQY
TRBV30	-	TRBJ2-7	AWSGGSGEQY
TRBV18	-	TRBJ2-1	ASSLDSSYNEQF
TRBV2	-	TRBJ1-2	ASSLYSAGYT
TRBV6-1	-	TRBJ1-2	ASSAASLGYGYT
TRBV28	TRBD1	TRBJ1-1	ASSAAGQGLRGGTEAF
TRBV28	-	TRBJ2-4	ASSPQGAKNIQY
TRBV5-3	TRBD1	TRBJ1-2	ARSLEDWDSAYGYT
TRBV29-1	TRBD1	TRBJ2-5	SVDSWDRGSETQY
TRBV15	TRBD1	TRBJ2-5	ATETRARGETQY
TRBV5-1	TRBD2	TRBJ2-2	ASSFYGLAGGRDTGELF
TRBV7-2	TRBD2	TRBJ2-3	ASSLGLAGAQDTQY
TRBV19	TRBD1	TRBJ2-5	ASSLQGGQGMGYQETQY
TRBV5-6	TRBD2	-	ASTPRGRGSYEQY
TRBV9	TRBD2	TRBJ2-7	ASSVTGTSGTEQY
TRBV19	-	TRBJ1-5	ASDRGNQPQH
TRBV4-2	-	TRBJ1-4	ASSKLLTGTPRNEKLF
TRBV9	-	TRBJ2-5	ASSVAAGRQETQY
TRBV28	TRBD2	TRBJ2-2	ASYTSGRTGELF
TRBV28	-	TRBJ1-1	ASRPSRGANTEAF
TRBV28	-	TRBJ2-7	ASSPGPSYEQY
TRBV19	TRBD2	TRBJ2-7	ASSIGGLAGGTPSYEQY
TRBV7-3	TRBD2	TRBJ2-2	ASSRGLAGGELF
TRBV2	-	TRBJ2-3	ASSVLIETDTQY
TRBV5-1	TRBD2	TRBJ2-5	ASSTGLAGGETQY